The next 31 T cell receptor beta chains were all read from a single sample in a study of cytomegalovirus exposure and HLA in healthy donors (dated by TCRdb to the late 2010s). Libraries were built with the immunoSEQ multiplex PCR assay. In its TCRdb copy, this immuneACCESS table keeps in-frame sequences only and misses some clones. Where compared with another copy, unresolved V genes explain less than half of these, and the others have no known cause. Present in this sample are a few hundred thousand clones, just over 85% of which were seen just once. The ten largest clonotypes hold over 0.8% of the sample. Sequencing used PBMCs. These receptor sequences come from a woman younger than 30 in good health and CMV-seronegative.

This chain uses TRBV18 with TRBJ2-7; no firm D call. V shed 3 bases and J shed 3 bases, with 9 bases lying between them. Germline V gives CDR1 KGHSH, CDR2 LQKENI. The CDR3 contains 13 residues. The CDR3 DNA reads TGTGCCAGCTCACCGGTGGCACACTACGAGCAGTACTTC. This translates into CASSPVAHYEQYF.

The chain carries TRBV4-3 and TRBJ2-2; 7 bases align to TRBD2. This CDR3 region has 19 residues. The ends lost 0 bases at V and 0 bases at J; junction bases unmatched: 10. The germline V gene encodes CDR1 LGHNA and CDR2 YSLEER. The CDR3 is CASSQDPGGVPTNTGELFF. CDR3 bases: TGCGCCAGCAGCCAAGACCCGGGGGGTGTCCCAACGAACACCGGGGAGCTGTTTTTT.

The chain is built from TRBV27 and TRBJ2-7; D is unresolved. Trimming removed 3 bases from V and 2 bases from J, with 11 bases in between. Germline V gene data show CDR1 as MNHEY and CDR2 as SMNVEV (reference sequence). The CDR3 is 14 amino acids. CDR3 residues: CASSFSRSAYEQYF. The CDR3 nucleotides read TGTGCCAGCAGTTTTTCCCGGTCCGCCTACGAGCAGTACTTC.

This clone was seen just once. The CDR3 bases are TGTGCCAGCAGTTATTCCCCGCGGGGATACAATGAGCAGTTCTTC. This gives the protein CASSYSPRGYNEQFF. The chain recombines TRBV6-5 with TRBJ2-1; TRBD2 might be the D (6 bases). Germline lookup yields CDR1 MNHEY and CDR2 SVGAGI. This CDR3 region has 15 residues. Between the trimmed V and J ends, which lost 3 bases and 4 bases, there was a span of 13 bases.

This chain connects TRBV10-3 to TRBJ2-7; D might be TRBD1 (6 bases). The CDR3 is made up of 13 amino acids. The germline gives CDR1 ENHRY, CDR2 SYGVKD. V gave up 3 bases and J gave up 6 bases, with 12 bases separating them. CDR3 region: CAISENRDGEQYF. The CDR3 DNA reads TGTGCCATCAGTGAAAACAGGGACGGCGAGCAGTACTTC.

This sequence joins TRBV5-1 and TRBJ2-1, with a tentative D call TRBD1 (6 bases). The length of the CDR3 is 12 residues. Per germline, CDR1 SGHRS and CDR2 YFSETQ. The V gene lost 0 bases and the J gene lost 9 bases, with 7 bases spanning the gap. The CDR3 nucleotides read TGCGCCAGCAGCTTGGGAGGGGGTGAGCAGTTCTTC. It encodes CASSLGGGEQFF.

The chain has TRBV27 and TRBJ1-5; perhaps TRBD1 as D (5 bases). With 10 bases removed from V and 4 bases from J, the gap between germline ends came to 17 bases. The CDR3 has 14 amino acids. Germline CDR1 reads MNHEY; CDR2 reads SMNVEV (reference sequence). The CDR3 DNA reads TGTGCCACGGCTCCGACGGGGGAAAATCAGCCCCAGCATTTT. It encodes CATAPTGENQPQHF.

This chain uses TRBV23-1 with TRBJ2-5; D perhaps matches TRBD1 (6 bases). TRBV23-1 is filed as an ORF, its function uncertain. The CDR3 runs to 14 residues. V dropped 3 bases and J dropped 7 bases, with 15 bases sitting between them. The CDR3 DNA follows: TGCGCCAGCAGTCACGACAGGACTGGGGGGACCCAGTACTTC. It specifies CASSHDRTGGTQYF.

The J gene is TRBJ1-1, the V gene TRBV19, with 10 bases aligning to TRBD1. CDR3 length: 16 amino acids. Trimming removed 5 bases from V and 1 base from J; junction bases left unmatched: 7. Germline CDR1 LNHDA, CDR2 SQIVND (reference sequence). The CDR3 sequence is CASSPRTGGGNTEAFF. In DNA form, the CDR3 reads TGTGCCAGTAGTCCGCGGACAGGGGGAGGGAACACTGAAGCTTTCTTT.

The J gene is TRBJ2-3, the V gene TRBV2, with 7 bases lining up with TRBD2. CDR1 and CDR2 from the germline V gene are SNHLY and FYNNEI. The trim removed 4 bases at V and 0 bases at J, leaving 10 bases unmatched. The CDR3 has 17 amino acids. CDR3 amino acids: CASSGGYGGGSTDTQYF. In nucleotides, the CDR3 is TGTGCCAGCAGTGGGGGATATGGCGGGGGAAGCACAGATACGCAGTATTTT.

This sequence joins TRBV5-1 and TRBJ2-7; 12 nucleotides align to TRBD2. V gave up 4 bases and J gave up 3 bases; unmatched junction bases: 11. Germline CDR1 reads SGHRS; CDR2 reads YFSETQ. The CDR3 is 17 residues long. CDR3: CASSLNRRLAGVYEQYF. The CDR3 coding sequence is TGCGCCAGCAGCCTCAACCGAAGACTAGCGGGAGTCTACGAGCAGTACTTC.

The CDR3 coding sequence is TGTGCCAGCAGCTTGGGCAGTGCCAAAAACATTCAGTACTTC. This encodes CASSLGSAKNIQYF. The genes are TRBV5-4 and TRBJ2-4; D is unresolved. The CDR3 extends over 14 amino acids. Trimming left V 0 bases short and J 1 base short, with 5 bases between. The germline V gene encodes CDR1 SGHNT and CDR2 YYREEE (reference sequence).

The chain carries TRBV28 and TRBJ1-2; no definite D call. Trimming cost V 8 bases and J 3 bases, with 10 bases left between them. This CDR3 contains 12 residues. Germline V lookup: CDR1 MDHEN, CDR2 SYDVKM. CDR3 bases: TGTGCCAGCGGGAGAAGGGACTATGGCTACACCTTC. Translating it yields CASGRRDYGYTF.

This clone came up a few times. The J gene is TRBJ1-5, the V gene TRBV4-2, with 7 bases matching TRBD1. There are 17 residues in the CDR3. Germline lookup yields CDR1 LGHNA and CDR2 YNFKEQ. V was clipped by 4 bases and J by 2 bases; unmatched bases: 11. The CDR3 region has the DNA TGTGCCAGCAGCCCCCGTCGACAGGGTTGGGGCAATCAGCCCCAGCATTTT. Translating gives CASSPRRQGWGNQPQHF.

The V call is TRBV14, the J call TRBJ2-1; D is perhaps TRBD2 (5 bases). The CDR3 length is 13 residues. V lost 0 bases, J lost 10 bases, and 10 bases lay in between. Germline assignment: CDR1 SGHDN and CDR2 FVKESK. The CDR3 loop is CASSQDPRGEQFF. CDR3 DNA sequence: TGTGCCAGCAGCCAAGATCCCCGGGGAGAGCAGTTCTTC. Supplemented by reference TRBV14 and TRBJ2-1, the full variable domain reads EAGVTQFPSHSVIEKGQTVTLRCDPISGHDNLYWYRRVMGKEIKFLLHFVKESKQDESGMPNNRFLAERTGGTYSTLKVQPAELEDSGVYFCASSQDPRGEQFFGPGTRLTVL.

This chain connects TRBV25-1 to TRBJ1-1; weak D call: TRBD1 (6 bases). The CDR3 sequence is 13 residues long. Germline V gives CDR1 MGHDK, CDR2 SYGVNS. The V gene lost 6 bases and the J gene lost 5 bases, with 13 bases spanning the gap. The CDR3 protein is CASRGGPITEAFF. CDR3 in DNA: TGTGCCAGCAGGGGGGGGCCGATAACTGAAGCTTTCTTT. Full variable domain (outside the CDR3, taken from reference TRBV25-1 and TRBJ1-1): EADIYQTPRYLVIGTGKKITLECSQTMGHDKMYWYQQDPGMELHLIHYSYGVNSTEKGDLSSESTVSRIRTEHFPLTLESARPSHTSQYLCASRGGPITEAFFGQGTRLTVV.

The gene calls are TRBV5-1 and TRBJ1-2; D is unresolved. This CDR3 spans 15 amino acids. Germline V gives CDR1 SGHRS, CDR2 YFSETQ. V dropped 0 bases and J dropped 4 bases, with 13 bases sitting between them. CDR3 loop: CASSLASPEIYGYTF. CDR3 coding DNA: TGCGCCAGCAGCTTGGCCTCGCCGGAGATCTATGGCTACACCTTC.

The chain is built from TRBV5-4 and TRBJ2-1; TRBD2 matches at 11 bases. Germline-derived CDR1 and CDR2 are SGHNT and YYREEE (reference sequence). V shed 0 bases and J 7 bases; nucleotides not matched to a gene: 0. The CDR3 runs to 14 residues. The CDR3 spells CASSLVAGGNEQFF. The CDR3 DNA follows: TGTGCCAGCAGCTTGGTAGCGGGAGGGAATGAGCAGTTCTTC.

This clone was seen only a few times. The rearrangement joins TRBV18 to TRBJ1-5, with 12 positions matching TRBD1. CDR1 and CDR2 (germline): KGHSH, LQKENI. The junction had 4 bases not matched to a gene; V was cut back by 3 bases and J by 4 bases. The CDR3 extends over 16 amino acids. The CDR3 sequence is CASSPGQGARNQPQHF. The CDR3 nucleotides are TGTGCCAGCTCACCGGGACAGGGGGCGCGAAATCAGCCCCAGCATTTT.

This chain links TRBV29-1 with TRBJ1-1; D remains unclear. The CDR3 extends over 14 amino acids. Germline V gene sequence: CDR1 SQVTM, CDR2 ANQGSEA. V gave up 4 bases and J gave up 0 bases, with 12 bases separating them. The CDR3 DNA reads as TGCAGCGTTGGGCAGGTCCCCCTGAACACTGAAGCTTTCTTT. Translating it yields CSVGQVPLNTEAFF. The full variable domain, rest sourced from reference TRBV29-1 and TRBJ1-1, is SAVISQKPSRDICQRGTSLTIQCQVDSQVTMMFWYRQQPGQSLTLIATANQGSEATYESGFVIDKFPISRPNLTFSTLTVSNMSPEDSSIYLCSVGQVPLNTEAFFGQGTRLTVV.

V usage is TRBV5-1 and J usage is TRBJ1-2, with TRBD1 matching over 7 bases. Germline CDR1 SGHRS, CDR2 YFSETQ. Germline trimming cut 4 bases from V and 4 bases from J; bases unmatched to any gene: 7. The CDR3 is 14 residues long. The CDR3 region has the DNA TGCGCCAGCAGCAACGGACAGGTCGGCTATGGCTACACCTTC. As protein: CASSNGQVGYGYTF.

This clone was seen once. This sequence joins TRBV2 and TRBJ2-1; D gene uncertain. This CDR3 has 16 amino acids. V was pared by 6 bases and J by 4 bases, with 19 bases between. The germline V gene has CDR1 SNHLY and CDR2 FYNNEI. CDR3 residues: CASSLDTVPPYNEQFF. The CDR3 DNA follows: TGTGCCAGCAGCCTTGACACCGTTCCCCCGTACAATGAGCAGTTCTTC.

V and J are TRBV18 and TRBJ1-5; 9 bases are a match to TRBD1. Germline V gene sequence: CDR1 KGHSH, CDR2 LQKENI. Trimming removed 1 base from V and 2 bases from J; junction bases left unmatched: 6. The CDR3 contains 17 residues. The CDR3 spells CASSPRGQGVGNQPQHF. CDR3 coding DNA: TGTGCCAGCTCACCACGGGGACAGGGTGTGGGCAATCAGCCCCAGCATTTT.

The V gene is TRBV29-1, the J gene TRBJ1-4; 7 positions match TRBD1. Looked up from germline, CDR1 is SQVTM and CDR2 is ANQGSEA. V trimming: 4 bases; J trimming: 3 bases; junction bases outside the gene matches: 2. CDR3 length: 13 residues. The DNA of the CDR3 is TGCAGCGTTGCAGGGGGGCCTAATGAAAAACTGTTTTTT. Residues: CSVAGGPNEKLFF.

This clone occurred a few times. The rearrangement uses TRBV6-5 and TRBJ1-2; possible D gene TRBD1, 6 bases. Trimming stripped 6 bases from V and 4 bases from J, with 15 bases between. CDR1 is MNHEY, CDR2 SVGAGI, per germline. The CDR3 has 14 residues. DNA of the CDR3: TGTGCCAGCAGCCGCGACAGGCCTACCTATGGCTACACCTTC. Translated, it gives CASSRDRPTYGYTF.

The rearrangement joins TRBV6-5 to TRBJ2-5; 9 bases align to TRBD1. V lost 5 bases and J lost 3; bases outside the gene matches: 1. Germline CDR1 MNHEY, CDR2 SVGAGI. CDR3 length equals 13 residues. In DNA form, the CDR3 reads TGTGCCAGCAGTAGGACAGGGGAAGAGACCCAGTACTTC. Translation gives CASSRTGEETQYF.

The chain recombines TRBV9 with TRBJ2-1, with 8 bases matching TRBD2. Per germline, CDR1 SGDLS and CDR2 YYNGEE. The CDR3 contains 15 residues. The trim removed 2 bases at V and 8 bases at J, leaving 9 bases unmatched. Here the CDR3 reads CASSVRLAPQYEQFF. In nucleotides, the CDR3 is TGTGCCAGCAGCGTCCGACTAGCGCCACAGTATGAGCAGTTCTTC.

CDR3 DNA: TGTGCCAGCAGCCTGGGACTAGCGGGAGATACGCAGTATTTT. It is translated as CASSLGLAGDTQYF. The chain uses TRBV7-8 and TRBJ2-3, with 12 bases aligning to TRBD2. Losses at the gene ends were 5 bases for V and 5 bases for J; bases not matched to a gene: 2. The germline gives CDR1 SGHVS, CDR2 FQNEAQ. CDR3 length equals 14 residues.

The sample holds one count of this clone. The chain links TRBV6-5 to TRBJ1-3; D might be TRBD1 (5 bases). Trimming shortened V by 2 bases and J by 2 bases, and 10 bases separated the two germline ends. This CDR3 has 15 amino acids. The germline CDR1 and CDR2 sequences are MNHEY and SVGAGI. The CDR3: CASSYNGGAGNTIYF. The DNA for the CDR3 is TGTGCCAGCAGTTACAATGGGGGGGCTGGAAACACCATATATTTT.

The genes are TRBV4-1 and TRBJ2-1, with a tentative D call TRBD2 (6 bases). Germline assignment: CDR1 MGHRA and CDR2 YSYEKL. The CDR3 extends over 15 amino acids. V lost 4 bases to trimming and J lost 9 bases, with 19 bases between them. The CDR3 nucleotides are TGCGCCAGCAGCCCGACTAGAGGAGACTTGGGTGAGCAGTTCTTC. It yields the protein CASSPTRGDLGEQFF.

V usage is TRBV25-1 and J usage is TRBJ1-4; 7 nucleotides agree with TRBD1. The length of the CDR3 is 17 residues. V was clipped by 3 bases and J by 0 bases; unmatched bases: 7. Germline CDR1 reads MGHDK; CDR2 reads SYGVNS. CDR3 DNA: TGTGCCAGCAGTGAGACAGGGCGGGGATCAACTAATGAAAAACTGTTTTTT. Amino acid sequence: CASSETGRGSTNEKLFF.